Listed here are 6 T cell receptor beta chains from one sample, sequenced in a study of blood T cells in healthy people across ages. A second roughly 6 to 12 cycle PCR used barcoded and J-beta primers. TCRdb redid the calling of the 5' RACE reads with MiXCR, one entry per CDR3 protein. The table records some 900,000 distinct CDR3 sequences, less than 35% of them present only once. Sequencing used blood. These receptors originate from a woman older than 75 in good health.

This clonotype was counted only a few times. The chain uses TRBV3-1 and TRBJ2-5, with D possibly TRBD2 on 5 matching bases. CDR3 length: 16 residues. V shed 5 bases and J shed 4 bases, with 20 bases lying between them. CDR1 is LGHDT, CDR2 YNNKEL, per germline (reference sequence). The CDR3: CASSEASIFGLETQYF. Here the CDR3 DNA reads TGTGCCAGCAGCGAAGCCTCTATTTTCGGACTAGAGACCCAGTACTTC.

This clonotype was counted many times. The CDR3 reads CASSVDAGQETQYF. For the CDR3, the DNA is TGTGCCAGCAGCGTAGATGCAGGGCAAGAGACCCAGTACTTC. This sequence joins TRBV9 and TRBJ2-5; TRBD1 might be the D (5 bases). This CDR3 has 14 residues. Germline values: CDR1 SGDLS, CDR2 YYNGEE. V was trimmed by 0 bases and J by 2 bases, leaving 8 bases between them.

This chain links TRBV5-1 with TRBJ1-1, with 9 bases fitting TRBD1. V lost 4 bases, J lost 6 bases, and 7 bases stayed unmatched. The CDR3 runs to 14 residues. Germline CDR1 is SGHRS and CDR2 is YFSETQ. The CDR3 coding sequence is TGCGCCAGCAGCACCCGGGACAGGGCGCCTGAAGCTTTCTTT. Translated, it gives CASSTRDRAPEAFF. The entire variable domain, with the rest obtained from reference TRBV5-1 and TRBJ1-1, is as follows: KAGVTQTPRYLIKTRGQQVTLSCSPISGHRSVSWYQQTPGQGLQFLFEYFSETQRNKGNFPGRFSGRQFSNSRSEMNVSTLELGDSALYLCASSTRDRAPEAFFGQGTRLTVV.

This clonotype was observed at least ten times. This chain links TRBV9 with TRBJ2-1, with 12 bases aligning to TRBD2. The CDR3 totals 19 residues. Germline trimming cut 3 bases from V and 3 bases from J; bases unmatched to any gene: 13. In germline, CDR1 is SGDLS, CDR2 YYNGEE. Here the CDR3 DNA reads TGTGCCAGCAGCGCACTAGCGGGGGGCTTCGCATACGTCTACAATGAGCAGTTCTTC. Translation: CASSALAGGFAYVYNEQFF.

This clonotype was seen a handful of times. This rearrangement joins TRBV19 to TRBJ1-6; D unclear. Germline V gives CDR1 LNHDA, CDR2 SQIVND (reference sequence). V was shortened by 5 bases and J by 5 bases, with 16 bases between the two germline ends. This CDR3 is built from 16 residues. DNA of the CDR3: TGTGCCAGTAGTTCTACATGGCAGAACCATAATTCACCCCTCCACTTT. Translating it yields CASSSTWQNHNSPLHF. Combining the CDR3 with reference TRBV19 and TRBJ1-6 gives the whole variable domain DGGITQSPKYLFRKEGQNVTLSCEQNLNHDAMYWYRQDPGQGLRLIYYSQIVNDFQKGDIAEGYSVSREKKESFPLTVTSAQKNPTAFYLCASSSTWQNHNSPLHFGNGTRLTVT.

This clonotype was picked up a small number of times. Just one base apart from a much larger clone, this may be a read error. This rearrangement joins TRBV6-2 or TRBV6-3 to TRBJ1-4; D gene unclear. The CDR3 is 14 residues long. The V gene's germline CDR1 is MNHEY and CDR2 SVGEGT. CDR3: CASSYGSRGEKRFF. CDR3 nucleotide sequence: TGTGCCAGCAGTTACGGAAGCCGAGGAGAAAAACGGTTTTTT.